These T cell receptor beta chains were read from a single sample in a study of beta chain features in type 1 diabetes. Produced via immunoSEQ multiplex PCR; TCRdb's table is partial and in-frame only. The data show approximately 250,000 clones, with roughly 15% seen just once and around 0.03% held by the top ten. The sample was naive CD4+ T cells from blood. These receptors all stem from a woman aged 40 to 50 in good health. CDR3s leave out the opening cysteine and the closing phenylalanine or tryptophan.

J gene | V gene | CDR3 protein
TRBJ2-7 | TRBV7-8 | ASNLPGPGASEQY
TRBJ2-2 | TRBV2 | ASRSDTGELF
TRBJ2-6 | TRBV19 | ASTSKLSGANVLT
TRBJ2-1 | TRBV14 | ASSREGPGDYNEQF
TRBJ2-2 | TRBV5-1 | ASSTGTGATGELF
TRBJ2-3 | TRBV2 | ASSERLAGGITSTDTQY
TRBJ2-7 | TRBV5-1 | ASSSPDRAKYEQY
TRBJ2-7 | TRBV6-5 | ASSYSATGSYEQY
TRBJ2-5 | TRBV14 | ASSQGLAGGEETQY
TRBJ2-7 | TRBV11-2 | ASSSLQGEGYEQY
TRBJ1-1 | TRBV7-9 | ASSLFAGQGGNTEAF
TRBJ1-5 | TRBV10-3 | ASAGQGDQPQH
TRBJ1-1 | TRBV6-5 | ASSYSQGFAF
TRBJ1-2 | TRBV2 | ASSDDWRRYT
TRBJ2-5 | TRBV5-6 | ASRRGQGHQETQY
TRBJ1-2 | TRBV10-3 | AATGRGQGTYGYT
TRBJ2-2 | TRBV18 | ASSPLGQGTGELF
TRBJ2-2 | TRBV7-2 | ASSPLGGGNTGELF
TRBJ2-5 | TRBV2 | ASSSEETQY
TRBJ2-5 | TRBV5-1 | ASSYNLPSGSETQY
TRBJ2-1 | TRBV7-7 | ASSLRSTGEQF
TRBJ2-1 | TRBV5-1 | ASSGPGTGAGYEQF
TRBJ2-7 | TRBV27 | ASSSGQGSREQY
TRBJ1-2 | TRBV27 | ASSARVPEVGYYT
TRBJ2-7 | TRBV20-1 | SAGSTYEQY
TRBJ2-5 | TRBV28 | ASSFTGGDETQY
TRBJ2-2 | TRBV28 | ASGLAGGSGELF
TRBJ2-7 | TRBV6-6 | ASRGGRGVYEQY
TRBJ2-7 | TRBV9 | ASSPQLQGTYEQY
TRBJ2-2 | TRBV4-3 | ASSTLPGGLDTGELF
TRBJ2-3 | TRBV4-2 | ASSQESLGLAVTDTQY
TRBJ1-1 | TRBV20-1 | SAVRTEAF
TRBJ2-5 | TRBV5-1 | ASTSGRGVLETQY
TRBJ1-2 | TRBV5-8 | ASSQDRSHGYT
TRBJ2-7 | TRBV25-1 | ASSGTGAYSYEQY
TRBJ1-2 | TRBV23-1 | APSPYGYT
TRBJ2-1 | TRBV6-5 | ATGTGDRNEQF
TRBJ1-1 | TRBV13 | ASSPRQLLNTEAF
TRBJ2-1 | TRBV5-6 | ASSLGLALDNEQF
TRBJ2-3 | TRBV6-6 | ASSLGGPSTDTQY
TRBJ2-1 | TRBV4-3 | ASSQDLGSGGFRNEQF
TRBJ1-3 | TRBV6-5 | ASGGRPGNTIY
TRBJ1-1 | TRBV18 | ASSPGQGSRTEAF
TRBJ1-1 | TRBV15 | ATSNFGTGRNTEAF
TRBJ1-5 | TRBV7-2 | ASSFFGRPQH
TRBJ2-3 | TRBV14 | ASSQLRGDTQY